This T cell receptor (beta chain) was captured in a study of vaccination and CD4 T cells after COVID-19. Study context: Control cultures used a CEFX viral epitope pool, an HIV-1 Nef peptide pool, or no peptide.

The treatment is: approximately nine-day PBMC culture with coronavirus spike peptide pools or control peptides (ViraFEST assay). From the approximately 9-day cultures, CD4+ T cells were isolated by negative selection. A word on this clonotype: Its antigen is undetermined.

The Oncomine TCR Beta short-read assay was applied to DNA of cultured CD4+ T cells. One entry per CDR3 protein, called by TCRdb with MiXCR from the PCR reads. The sample lists roughly 7,000 distinct CDR3 sequences, 73% seen once, with over 15% in the top ten. This CDR3 spans 14 amino acids. The germline gives CDR1 DFQATT, CDR2 SNEGSKA (reference sequence). Trimming at V came to 6 bases and at J to 7 bases, leaving 7 bases not matched to a gene. This sequence was found in a human donor who had recovered from COVID-19. Sequences were obtained from CD4+ T cells from blood, cultured in vitro. The chain is built from TRBV20-1 and TRBJ1-6; 9 nucleotides agree with TRBD1. In DNA form, the CDR3 reads TGCAGTGCCCAAGGGACAGGGCCAAATTCACCCCTCCACTTT. Residues: CSAQGTGPNSPLHF.